This is a list of T cell receptor beta chains from one sample in a study of T cells in Graves' hyperthyroidism and ophthalmopathy. TCRdb re-called the multiplex PCR reads through MiXCR, storing one row per CDR3 protein. Of about 270,000 distinct CDR3 sequences in the sample, approximately 23% are singletons; the top ten hold roughly 35%. The sequenced sample was blood. The receptors stem from a woman between 40 and 50 years old with Graves' ophthalmopathy. Each CDR3 is given without its conserved first and last residue. Fields, in order: V gene, D gene, J gene, CDR3 protein. The D gene is left open where the match is weak.

TRBV30	-	TRBJ1-2	AWSVGGGPDGYT
TRBV28	TRBD1	TRBJ1-2	ASSALDRDFNYGYT
TRBV7-9	-	TRBJ1-3	ASSLGLAGNTIY
TRBV5-1	-	TRBJ1-5	ASSLDAMGAMNQPQH
TRBV4-2	TRBD2	TRBJ2-7	ASSQTSASSYEQY
TRBV7-2	-	TRBJ2-5	ASSLVRTGRETQY
TRBV11-2	-	TRBJ1-1	ASSLVVVAVGNTEAF
TRBV24-1	-	TRBJ2-5	ATSEPTGEGETQY
TRBV4-1	TRBD1	TRBJ1-2	ASSQGTGEKGYGYT
TRBV2	-	TRBJ2-5	ATNAGWGETQY
TRBV9	-	TRBJ2-7	ASSASGRYEQY
TRBV6-1	TRBD1	TRBJ1-2	ASSRTGESGYT
TRBV5-5	-	TRBJ1-2	ASSFWTYGYT
TRBV30	-	TRBJ2-7	AWSGGAGAHEQY
TRBV28	TRBD1	TRBJ1-1	ASSLVWAGGARNTEAF
TRBV12-3/TRBV12-4	-	TRBJ1-2	ASSLGDSPNYGYT
TRBV6-1	-	TRBJ2-5	ASSKHGGGETQY
TRBV5-5	TRBD1	TRBJ1-1	ASSLGQGIIAEAF
TRBV7-2	TRBD2	TRBJ2-5	ASSLGLAPY
TRBV11-2	TRBD2	TRBJ2-7	ASSFSWKGAGNYEQY